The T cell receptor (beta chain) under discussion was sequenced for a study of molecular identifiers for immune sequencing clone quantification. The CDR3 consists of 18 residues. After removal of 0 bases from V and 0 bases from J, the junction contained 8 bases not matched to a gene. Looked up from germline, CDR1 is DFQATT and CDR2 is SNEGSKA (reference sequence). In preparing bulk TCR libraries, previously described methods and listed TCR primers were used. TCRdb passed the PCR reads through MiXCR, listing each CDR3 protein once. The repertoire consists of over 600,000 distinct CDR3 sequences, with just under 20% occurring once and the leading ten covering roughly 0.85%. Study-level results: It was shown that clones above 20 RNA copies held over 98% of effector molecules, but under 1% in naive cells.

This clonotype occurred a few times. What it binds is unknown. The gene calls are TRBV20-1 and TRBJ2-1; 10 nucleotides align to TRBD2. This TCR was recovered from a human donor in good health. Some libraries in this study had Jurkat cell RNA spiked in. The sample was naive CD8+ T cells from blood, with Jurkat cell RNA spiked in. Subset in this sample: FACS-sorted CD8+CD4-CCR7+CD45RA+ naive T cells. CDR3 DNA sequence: TGCAGTGCTAGAGATTTCGCCCTAGCGGGAGTCTCCTACAATGAGCAGTTCTTC. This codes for CSARDFALAGVSYNEQFF.